A selection of T cell receptor beta chains follows, all from one sample in a study of PD-L1 blockade in urothelial cancer. Produced via immunoSEQ multiplex PCR; TCRdb's table is partial and in-frame only. The sample yields 33,000 or so clones, over 70% seen once. The sample consisted of PBMCs, taken around atezolizumab (anti-PD-L1) treatment. Source of these receptors: a man aged 65 to 79 with urothelial cancer. CDR3s include the opening cysteine and the closing phenylalanine or tryptophan. D genes are given only for firm matches. Clone size is shown for a subset of rows, as once, few, many or a class of expanded clone.

.	TRBV9	TRBJ1-3	.	CASSVSYGNSGNTIYF	TGTGCCAGCAGCGTAAGTTACGGTAACTCTGGAAACACCATATATTTT
.	TRBV5-6	TRBJ2-7	TRBD1	CASSLGSGGLYEQYF	TGTGCCAGCAGCTTGGGTTCAGGGGGCTTATACGAGCAGTACTTC
.	TRBV4-2	TRBJ1-1	TRBD1	CASSRSRGTEAFF	TGTGCCAGCAGCCGCTCCAGGGGGACTGAAGCTTTCTTT
.	TRBV27	TRBJ1-4	.	CASSLESGPDEKLFF	TGTGCCAGCAGCCTCGAGTCCGGTCCGGATGAAAAACTGTTTTTT
.	TRBV28	TRBJ1-2	.	CASSLVGQGYGYTF	TGTGCCAGCAGTTTGGTCGGGCAGGGCTATGGCTACACCTTC
.	TRBV9	TRBJ2-1	TRBD1	CASSVKVSGQGHNEQFF	TGTGCCAGCAGCGTAAAGGTCTCGGGACAGGGACACAATGAGCAGTTCTTC
.	TRBV28	TRBJ2-5	TRBD2	CASSSLRGGQETQYF	TGTGCCAGCAGTTCCCTCCGGGGGGGGCAAGAGACCCAGTACTTC
.	TRBV9	TRBJ2-7	TRBD1	CASSVGTGGHYEQYF	TGTGCCAGCAGCGTAGGTACAGGGGGACACTACGAGCAGTACTTC
.	TRBV30	TRBJ2-3	TRBD2	CASTRGAGGTDTQYF	TGTGCCTCTACCCGAGGAGCGGGGGGCACAGATACGCAGTATTTT
.	TRBV6-5	TRBJ1-2	TRBD1	CASSLTGHGYTF	TGTGCCAGCAGTTTGACAGGGCATGGCTACACCTTC
.	TRBV5-4	TRBJ2-1	TRBD2	CASSGRTSGISYNEQFF	TGTGCCAGCAGCGGACGGACTAGCGGGATCTCCTACAATGAGCAGTTCTTC
once	TRBV6-5	TRBJ2-1	TRBD2	CASRISGGSYNEQFF	TGTGCCAGCAGAATTAGCGGGGGCTCCTACAATGAGCAGTTCTTC
.	TRBV7-6	TRBJ1-1	TRBD1	CASSLASGTVTNTEAFF	TGTGCCAGCAGCTTAGCGTCCGGGACAGTGACGAACACTGAAGCTTTCTTT
.	TRBV29-1	TRBJ1-3	.	CSVSVQASGNTIYF	TGCAGCGTTTCGGTGCAGGCCTCTGGAAACACCATATATTTT
few	TRBV6-5	TRBJ1-2	.	CASTPRPAYGYTF	TGTGCCAGCACCCCCAGGCCAGCCTATGGCTACACCTTC
.	TRBV29-1	TRBJ2-3	.	CSVDEGRADTQYF	TGCAGCGTTGACGAGGGTCGGGCAGATACGCAGTATTTT
.	TRBV5-4	TRBJ1-4	.	CASSLRGEDEKLFF	TGTGCCAGCAGCTTGCGGGGAGAGGACGAAAAACTGTTTTTT
.	TRBV28	TRBJ1-2	.	CASSSSRGSGYTF	TGTGCCAGCAGTTCATCAAGGGGCTCGGGCTACACCTTC
.	TRBV7-2	TRBJ2-7	TRBD1	CASSLAGTAYEQYF	TGTGCCAGCAGCTTAGCTGGGACAGCATACGAGCAGTACTTC